This record covers a single T cell receptor (beta chain). Using immunoSEQ multiplex PCR, the repertoire was profiled, and TCRdb retains in-frame clones only, with some absent. The repertoire includes about 91,000 clones, under 90% of them detected once, and approximately 1.2% sits in the top ten. Collection of blood occurred at baseline, at cycle 4 day 1, and at cycle 7 day 1. This specimen comes from a study of OX40 agonist ivuxolimab in advanced cancers. Whole-study context: Ivuxolimab, an antibody acting as an agonist of OX40 (CD134), was used to treat patients. Dose-escalation cases comprised hepatocellular carcinoma, melanoma, renal cell or head and neck cancer.

The source is an adult with an advanced solid tumor such as melanoma, head and neck, liver or kidney cancer. The sample was CD4+ or CD8+ T cells sorted from blood, taken in a trial of the OX40 agonist ivuxolimab.

The CDR3 spells CAISPFSLFDNSPLHF. In DNA, the CDR3 is TGTGCCATCAGCCCTTTCTCCCTCTTCGATAATTCACCCCTCCACTTT. This chain connects TRBV10-3 to TRBJ1-6, with D unclear. This CDR3 has 16 residues. V lost 6 bases and J 5 bases, leaving 17 bases between the germline ends. The germline gives CDR1 ENHRY, CDR2 SYGVKD.